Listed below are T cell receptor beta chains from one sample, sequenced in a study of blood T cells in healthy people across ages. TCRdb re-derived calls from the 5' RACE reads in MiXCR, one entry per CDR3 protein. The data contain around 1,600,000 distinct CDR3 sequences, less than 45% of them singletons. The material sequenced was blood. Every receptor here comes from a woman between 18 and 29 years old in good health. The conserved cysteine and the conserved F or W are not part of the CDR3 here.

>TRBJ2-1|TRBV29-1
SVELAGYNPYNEQF
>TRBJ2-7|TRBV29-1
SGKTSGSIHEQY
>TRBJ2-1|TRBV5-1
ASSMRQGNNEQF
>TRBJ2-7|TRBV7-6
ASSLAIGSNSYEQY
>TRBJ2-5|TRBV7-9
ASSWSPRRETQY
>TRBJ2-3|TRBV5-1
ASNLPGLAGNTQY
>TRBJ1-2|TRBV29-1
GVEPDGGYT
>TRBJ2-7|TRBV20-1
SASDAGSSDEQY
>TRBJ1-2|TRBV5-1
ASSLAPLNYGYT
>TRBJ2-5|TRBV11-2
ASSPNPGRLNNEQY
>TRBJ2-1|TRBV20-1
SASRANEQF
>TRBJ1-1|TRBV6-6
ASNRPSRLRDIEAF
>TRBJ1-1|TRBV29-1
SVDRAGNTEAF
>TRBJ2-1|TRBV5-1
ASSLGAVYNEQF
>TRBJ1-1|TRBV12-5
ASGLKTGEMNTEAF
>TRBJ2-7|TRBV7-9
ASSLGGRVTYEQY
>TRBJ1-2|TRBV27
ASSWGLGEGGYT
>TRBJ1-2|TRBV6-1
ASSDPPSGWRGYT
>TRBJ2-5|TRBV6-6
ASSYRGQETQY
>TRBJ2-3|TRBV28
ATASPDTQY
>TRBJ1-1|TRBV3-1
AGSPVQGTNTEAF
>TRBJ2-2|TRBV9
ASSVGTDPNTGELF
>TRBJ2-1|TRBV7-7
ASSHLIAEYNEQF
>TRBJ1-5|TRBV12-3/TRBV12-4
ASSLRGPMGAQPQH
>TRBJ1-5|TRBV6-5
ASTSGRDQPQH
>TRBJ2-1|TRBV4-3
ASSQNSGGNDNEQF
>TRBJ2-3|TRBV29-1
SASLRERDTQY
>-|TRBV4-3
ASSQTGTSLLSSYNEQY
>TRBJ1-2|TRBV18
ASSPQDSGGYT
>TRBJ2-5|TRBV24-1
ATRNRGGETQY
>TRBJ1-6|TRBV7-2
ASSLRAGFSPLH
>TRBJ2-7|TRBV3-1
ASSGDSEQY
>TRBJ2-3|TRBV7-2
ASSLRELGGTSTDTQY
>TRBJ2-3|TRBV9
ASSGRWGDTQY
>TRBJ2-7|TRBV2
ASRNDRGRPYEQY
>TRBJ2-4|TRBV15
ATSSPLLAGVAKNIQY
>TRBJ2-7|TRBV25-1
ASSDGGTGATATFSYEQY
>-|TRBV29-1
SVTSDGETQY
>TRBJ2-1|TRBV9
ASSVEGTAGEQF